This is a list of T cell receptor beta chains from one sample in a study of T cells in tuberculosis. Assay: immunoSEQ multiplex PCR; the TCRdb copy retains only in-frame clones and omits some. The repertoire holds 55,000 to 70,000 clones, with approximately 80% as singletons. The sequencing sample was made of CD1b-GMM tetramer-negative cells sorted from PBMCs. Receptor source: an adult woman with latent tuberculosis. Each CDR3 is given with its conserved first and last residue. Fields, in order: V gene, J gene, clone size, D gene, CDR3 DNA, CDR3 protein. The D gene is left open where the match is weak. The listing skips clone size in some rows; elsewhere it reads once, few, many or a size class.

V: TRBV5-4
J: TRBJ1-1
size: NA
D: NA
DNA: TGTGCCAGCAGAATGACAGGCCCGAACACTGAAGCTTTCTTT
CDR3: CASRMTGPNTEAFF

V: TRBV11-2
J: TRBJ1-1
size: NA
D: NA
DNA: TGTGCCAGCAGCCTAGCCCCTCCGGGGGGCACTGAAGCTTTCTTT
CDR3: CASSLAPPGGTEAFF

V: TRBV2
J: TRBJ1-1
size: once
D: NA
DNA: TGTGCCAGCAGGTGGCGGGGGGGCTTAGGCACTGAAGCTTTCTTT
CDR3: CASRWRGGLGTEAFF

V: TRBV5-6
J: TRBJ2-7
size: NA
D: TRBD1
DNA: TGTGCCAGCAGCCGGGACAGGGCCTACGAGCAGTACTTC
CDR3: CASSRDRAYEQYF

V: TRBV2
J: TRBJ1-4
size: NA
D: NA
DNA: TGTGCCAGCAGTGAGACGGGTCGACGATCAGGGGCTTTAGCAACTAATGAAAAACTGTTTTTT
CDR3: CASSETGRRSGALATNEKLFF

V: TRBV15
J: TRBJ1-2
size: NA
D: TRBD1
DNA: TGTGCCACCAGCGCCGACAGGGGGCTGAGGGGCTACACCTTC
CDR3: CATSADRGLRGYTF

V: TRBV5-4
J: TRBJ1-2
size: NA
D: TRBD1
DNA: TGTGCCAGCAGCTTACCCGGGACAGCTGATCAAGGCTACACCTTC
CDR3: CASSLPGTADQGYTF

V: TRBV7-9
J: TRBJ2-7
size: NA
D: TRBD1
DNA: TGTGCCAGCAGCACCCGACCCGGGACAGGGGAAGGAGAGCAGTACTTC
CDR3: CASSTRPGTGEGEQYF

V: TRBV5-4
J: TRBJ1-4
size: NA
D: NA
DNA: TGTGCCAGCAGCTTGGGGGCAGCAACTAATGAAAAACTGTTTTTT
CDR3: CASSLGAATNEKLFF

V: TRBV30
J: TRBJ1-6
size: few
D: NA
DNA: TGTGCCTGGATTGGACAGAGTAATAATTCACCCCTCCACTTT
CDR3: CAWIGQSNNSPLHF

V: TRBV7-2
J: TRBJ2-5
size: once
D: TRBD2
DNA: TGTGCCAGCAGCTTAGGCCGACTAGCGGGGGGGAAGGAGACCCAGTACTTC
CDR3: CASSLGRLAGGKETQYF

V: TRBV7-3
J: TRBJ2-4
size: NA
D: TRBD1
DNA: TGTGCCAGCAGCTTAACGGGCGGACAGGGAACCAAAAACATTCAGTACTTC
CDR3: CASSLTGGQGTKNIQYF

V: TRBV7-9
J: TRBJ2-1
size: NA
D: TRBD2
DNA: TGTGCCAGCAGCCGCAAAGGGAGGGGCAATGAGCAGTTCTTC
CDR3: CASSRKGRGNEQFF

V: TRBV19
J: TRBJ2-3
size: NA
D: NA
DNA: TGTGCCAGTAGCCCCAGGGGCCCCGGGGCAGATACGCAGTATTTT
CDR3: CASSPRGPGADTQYF

V: TRBV4-2
J: TRBJ1-6
size: NA
D: NA
DNA: TGTGCCAGCAGCCAAGACCACAGCACGTCCTATAATTCACCCCTCCACTTT
CDR3: CASSQDHSTSYNSPLHF

V: TRBV19
J: TRBJ2-7
size: NA
D: NA
DNA: TGTGCCAGTAGTATGGGCCAGGCTTACTCCTACGAGCAGTACTTC
CDR3: CASSMGQAYSYEQYF

V: TRBV23-1
J: TRBJ2-7
size: once
D: NA
DNA: TGCGCCAGCAGTCATAGGGACAAATACGAGCAGTACTTC
CDR3: CASSHRDKYEQYF

V: TRBV6-5
J: TRBJ2-2
size: NA
D: NA
DNA: TGTGCCAGCAGTTACGAGACTGACACCGGGGAGCTGTTTTTT
CDR3: CASSYETDTGELFF

V: TRBV20-1
J: TRBJ2-1
size: NA
D: NA
DNA: TGCAGTGCTAGAGATCTCAATGAGCAGTTCTTC
CDR3: CSARDLNEQFF

V: TRBV7-7
J: TRBJ2-2
size: NA
D: TRBD2
DNA: TGTGCCAGCAGCTTACTTGCGGGGGGGGTTACGACCGGGGAGCTGTTTTTT
CDR3: CASSLLAGGVTTGELFF

V: TRBV6-6
J: TRBJ2-3
size: NA
D: NA
DNA: TGTGCCAGCAGTTACGGCTGGAGCACAGATACGCAGTATTTT
CDR3: CASSYGWSTDTQYF

V: TRBV15
J: TRBJ2-1
size: few
D: NA
DNA: TGTGCCACCATCAGAAACACGGATCGGTCGGGGGTCTACAATGCGCAGTTCTTC
CDR3: CATIRNTDRSGVYNAQFF

V: TRBV19
J: TRBJ2-5
size: NA
D: NA
DNA: TGTGCCAGTAGTTCGAGACAGGTGGGGGAGACCCAGTACTTC
CDR3: CASSSRQVGETQYF

V: TRBV5-4
J: TRBJ2-7
size: NA
D: TRBD2
DNA: TGTGCCAGCAGCCCGGGGGGCGGGAGGGCCTACGAGCAGTACTTC
CDR3: CASSPGGGRAYEQYF

V: TRBV2
J: TRBJ2-2
size: NA
D: NA
DNA: TGTGCCAGCAATGACAGGAACACCGGGGAGCTGTTTTTT
CDR3: CASNDRNTGELFF

V: TRBV2
J: TRBJ2-4
size: once
D: TRBD1
DNA: TGTGCCAGCAGTGTAGACAGGGTAGCCAAAAACATTCAGTACTTC
CDR3: CASSVDRVAKNIQYF

V: TRBV2
J: TRBJ2-7
size: NA
D: NA
DNA: TGTGCCAGCAGTCCCCCTGGAGGTTACGAGCAGTACTTC
CDR3: CASSPPGGYEQYF

V: TRBV27
J: TRBJ2-2
size: NA
D: TRBD2
DNA: TGTGCCAGCAGCCCCGGACTAGCGGGAGGGTCCGGGGAGCTGTTTTTT
CDR3: CASSPGLAGGSGELFF

V: TRBV28
J: TRBJ2-3
size: NA
D: TRBD1
DNA: TGTGCCAGCGCCCCCCGGACAGGTCCTAGCACAGATACGCAGTATTTT
CDR3: CASAPRTGPSTDTQYF

V: TRBV4-2
J: TRBJ2-1
size: NA
D: NA
DNA: TGTGCCAGCAGCCAAGATCGCGGGATCAATGAGCAGTTCTTC
CDR3: CASSQDRGINEQFF

V: TRBV7-2
J: TRBJ2-1
size: NA
D: TRBD2
DNA: TGTGCCAGCAGCTTAGGGGTAGCGGGGGCCCAAAATGAGCAGTTCTTC
CDR3: CASSLGVAGAQNEQFF

V: TRBV7-2
J: TRBJ1-4
size: NA
D: TRBD1
DNA: TGTGCCAGCAGCTACGACAGGGGGCAGAGTGAAAAACTGTTTTTT
CDR3: CASSYDRGQSEKLFF

V: TRBV6-5
J: TRBJ1-1
size: NA
D: NA
DNA: TGTGCCAGCAGTCGTCCCAACACTGAAGCTTTCTTT
CDR3: CASSRPNTEAFF